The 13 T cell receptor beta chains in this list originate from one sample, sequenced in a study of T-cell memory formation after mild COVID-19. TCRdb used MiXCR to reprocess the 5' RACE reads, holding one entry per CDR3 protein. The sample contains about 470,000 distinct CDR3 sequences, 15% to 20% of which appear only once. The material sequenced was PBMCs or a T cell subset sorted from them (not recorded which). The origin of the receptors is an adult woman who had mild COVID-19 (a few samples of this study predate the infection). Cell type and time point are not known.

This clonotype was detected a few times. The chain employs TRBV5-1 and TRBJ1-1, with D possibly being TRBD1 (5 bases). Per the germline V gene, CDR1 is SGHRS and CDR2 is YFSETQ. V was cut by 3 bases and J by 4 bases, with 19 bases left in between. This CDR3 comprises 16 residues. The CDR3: CASSSKGSRSRTEAFF. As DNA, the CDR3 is TGCGCCAGCAGCTCCAAGGGGAGCCGCTCGCGCACTGAAGCTTTCTTT.

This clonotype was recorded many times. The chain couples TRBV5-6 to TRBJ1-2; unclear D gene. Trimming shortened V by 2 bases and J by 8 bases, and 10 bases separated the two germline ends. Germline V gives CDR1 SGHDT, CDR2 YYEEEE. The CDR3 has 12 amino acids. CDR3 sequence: CASSLGSGGYTF. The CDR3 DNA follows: TGTGCCAGCAGCTTAGGAAGCGGCGGCTACACCTTC.

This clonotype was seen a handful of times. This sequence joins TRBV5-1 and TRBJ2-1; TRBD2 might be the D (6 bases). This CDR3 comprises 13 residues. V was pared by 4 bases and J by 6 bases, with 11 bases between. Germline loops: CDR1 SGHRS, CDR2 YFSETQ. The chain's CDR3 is CASSVEGGNEQFF. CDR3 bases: TGCGCCAGCAGCGTGGAGGGTGGCAATGAGCAGTTCTTC.

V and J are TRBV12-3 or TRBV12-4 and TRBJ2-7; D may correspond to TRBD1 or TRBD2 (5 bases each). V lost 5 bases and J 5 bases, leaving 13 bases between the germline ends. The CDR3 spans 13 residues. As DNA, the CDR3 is TGTGCCAGCAGTGGGATGAGGGGCCACGAGCAGTACTTC. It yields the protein CASSGMRGHEQYF.

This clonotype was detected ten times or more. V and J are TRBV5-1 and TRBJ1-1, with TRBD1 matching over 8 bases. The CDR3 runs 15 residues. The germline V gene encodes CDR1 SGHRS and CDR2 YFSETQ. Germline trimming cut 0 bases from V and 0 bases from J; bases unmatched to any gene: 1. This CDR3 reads CASSLGTGMNTEAFF. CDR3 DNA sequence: TGCGCCAGCAGCTTGGGGACAGGGATGAACACTGAAGCTTTCTTT.

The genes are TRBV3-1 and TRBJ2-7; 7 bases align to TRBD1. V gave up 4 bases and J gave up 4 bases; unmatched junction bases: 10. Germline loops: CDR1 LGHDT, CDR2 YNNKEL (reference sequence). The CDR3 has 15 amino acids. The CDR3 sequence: CASSPSDRVNYEQYF. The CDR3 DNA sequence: TGTGCCAGCAGCCCCTCTGACAGGGTGAATTACGAGCAGTACTTC.

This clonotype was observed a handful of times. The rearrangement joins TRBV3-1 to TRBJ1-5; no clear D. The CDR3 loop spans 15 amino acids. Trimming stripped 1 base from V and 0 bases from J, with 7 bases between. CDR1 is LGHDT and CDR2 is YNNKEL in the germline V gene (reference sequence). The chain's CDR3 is CASSQGVRSNQPQHF. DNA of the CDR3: TGTGCCAGCAGCCAAGGGGTTCGTAGCAATCAGCCCCAGCATTTT.

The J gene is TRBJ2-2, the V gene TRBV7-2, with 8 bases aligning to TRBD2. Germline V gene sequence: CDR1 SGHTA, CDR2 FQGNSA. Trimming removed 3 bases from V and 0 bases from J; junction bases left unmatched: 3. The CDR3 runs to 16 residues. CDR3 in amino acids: CASSFWGLANTGELFF. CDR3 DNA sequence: TGTGCCAGCAGCTTTTGGGGACTAGCGAACACCGGGGAGCTGTTTTTT.

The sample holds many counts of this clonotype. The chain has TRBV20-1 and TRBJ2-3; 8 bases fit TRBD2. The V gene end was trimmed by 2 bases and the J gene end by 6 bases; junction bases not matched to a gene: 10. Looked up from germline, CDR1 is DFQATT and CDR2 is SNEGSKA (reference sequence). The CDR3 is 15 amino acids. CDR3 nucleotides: TGCAGTGCTAGAACCGAAGCGGGAGTTTGGGATACGCAGTATTTT. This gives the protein CSARTEAGVWDTQYF.

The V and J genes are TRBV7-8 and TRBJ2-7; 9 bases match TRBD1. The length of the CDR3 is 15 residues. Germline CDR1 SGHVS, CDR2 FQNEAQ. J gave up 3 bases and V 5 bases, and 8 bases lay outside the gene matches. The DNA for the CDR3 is TGTGCCAGCAGCCCGGGGACAGGGCTGGACTACGAGCAGTACTTC. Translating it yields CASSPGTGLDYEQYF.

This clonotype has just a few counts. The CDR3 region is CAWSVSQGNEQFF. CDR3 nucleotides: TGTGCCTGGAGTGTAAGCCAGGGGAATGAGCAGTTCTTC. The chain employs TRBV30 and TRBJ2-1, with D perhaps matching TRBD1 (6 bases). The CDR3 extends over 13 amino acids. Per germline, CDR1 GTSNPN and CDR2 SVGIG (reference sequence). V lost 0 bases and J lost 7, with 10 bases in between.

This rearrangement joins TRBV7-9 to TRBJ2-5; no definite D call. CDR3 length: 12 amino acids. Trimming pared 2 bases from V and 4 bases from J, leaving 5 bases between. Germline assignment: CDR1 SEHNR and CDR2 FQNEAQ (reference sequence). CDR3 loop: CASSLMSETQYF. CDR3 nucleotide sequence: TGTGCCAGCAGCTTAATGTCAGAGACCCAGTACTTC.

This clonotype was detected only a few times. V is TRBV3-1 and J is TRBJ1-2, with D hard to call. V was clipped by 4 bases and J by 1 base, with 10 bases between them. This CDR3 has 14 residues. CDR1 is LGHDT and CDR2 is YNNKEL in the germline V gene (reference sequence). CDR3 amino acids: CASSPVLGNYGYTF. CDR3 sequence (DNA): TGTGCCAGCAGCCCCGTCTTGGGTAACTATGGCTACACCTTC.